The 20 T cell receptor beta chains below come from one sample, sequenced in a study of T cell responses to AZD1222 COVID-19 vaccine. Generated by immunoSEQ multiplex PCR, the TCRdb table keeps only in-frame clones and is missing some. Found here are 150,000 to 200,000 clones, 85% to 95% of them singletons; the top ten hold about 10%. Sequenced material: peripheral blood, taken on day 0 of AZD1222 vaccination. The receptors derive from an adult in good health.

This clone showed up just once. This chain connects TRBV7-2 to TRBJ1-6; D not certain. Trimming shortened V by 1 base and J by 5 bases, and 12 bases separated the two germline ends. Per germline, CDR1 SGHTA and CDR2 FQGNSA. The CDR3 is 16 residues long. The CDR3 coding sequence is TGTGCCAGCAGCTTAGACCCGGGTATCCATAATTCACCCCTCCACTTT. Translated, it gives CASSLDPGIHNSPLHF.

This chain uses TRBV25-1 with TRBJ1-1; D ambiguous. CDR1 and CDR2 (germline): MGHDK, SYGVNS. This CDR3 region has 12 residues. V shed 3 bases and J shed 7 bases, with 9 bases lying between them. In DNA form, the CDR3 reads TGTGCCAGCAGTGAGGGCTGGGGTGAAGCTTTCTTT. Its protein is CASSEGWGEAFF.

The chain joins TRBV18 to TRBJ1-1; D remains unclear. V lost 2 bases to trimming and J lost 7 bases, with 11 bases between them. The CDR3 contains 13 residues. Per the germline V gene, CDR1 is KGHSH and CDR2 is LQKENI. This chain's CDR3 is CASSPVWGVEAFF. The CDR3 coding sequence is TGTGCCAGCTCACCAGTCTGGGGAGTTGAAGCTTTCTTT.

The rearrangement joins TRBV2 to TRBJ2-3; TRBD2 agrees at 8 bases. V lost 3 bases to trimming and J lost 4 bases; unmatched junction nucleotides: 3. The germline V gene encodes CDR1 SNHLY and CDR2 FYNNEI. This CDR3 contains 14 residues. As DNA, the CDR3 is TGTGCCAGCAGTGACCAGCGGGAGCCAGATACGCAGTATTTT. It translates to CASSDQREPDTQYF.

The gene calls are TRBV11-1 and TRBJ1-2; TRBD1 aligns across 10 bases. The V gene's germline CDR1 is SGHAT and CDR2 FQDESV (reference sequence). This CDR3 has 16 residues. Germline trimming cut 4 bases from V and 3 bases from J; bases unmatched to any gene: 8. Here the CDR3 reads CASSSGTGEGYYGYTF. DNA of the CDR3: TGTGCCAGCAGCTCCGGGACAGGGGAGGGGTACTATGGCTACACCTTC.

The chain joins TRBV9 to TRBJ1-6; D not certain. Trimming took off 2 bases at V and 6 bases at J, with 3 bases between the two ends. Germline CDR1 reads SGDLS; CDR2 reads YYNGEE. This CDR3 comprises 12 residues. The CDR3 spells CASSVGNSPLHF. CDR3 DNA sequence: TGTGCCAGCAGCGTCGGTAATTCACCCCTCCACTTT.

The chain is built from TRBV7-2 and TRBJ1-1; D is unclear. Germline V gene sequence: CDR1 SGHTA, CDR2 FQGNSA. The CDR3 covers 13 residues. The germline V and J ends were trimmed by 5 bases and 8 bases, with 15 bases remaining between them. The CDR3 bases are TGTGCCAGCAGCCCCTCGGGCCTGAGGGAAGCTTTCTTT. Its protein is CASSPSGLREAFF. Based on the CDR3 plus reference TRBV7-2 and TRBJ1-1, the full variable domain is GAGVSQSPSNKVTEKGKDVELRCDPISGHTALYWYRQSLGQGLEFLIYFQGNSAPDKSGLPSDRFSAERTGGSVSTLTIQRTQQEDSAVYLCASSPSGLREAFFGQGTRLTVV.

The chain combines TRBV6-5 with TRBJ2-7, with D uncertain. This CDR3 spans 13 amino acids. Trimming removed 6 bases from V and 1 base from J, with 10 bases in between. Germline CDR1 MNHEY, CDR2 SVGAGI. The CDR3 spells CASSRQKSYEQYV. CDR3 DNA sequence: TGTGCCAGCAGCCGACAAAAGTCCTACGAGCAGTACGTC.

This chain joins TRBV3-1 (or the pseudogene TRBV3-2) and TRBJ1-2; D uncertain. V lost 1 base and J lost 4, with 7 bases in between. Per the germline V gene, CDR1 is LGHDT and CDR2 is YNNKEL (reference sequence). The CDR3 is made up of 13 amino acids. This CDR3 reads CASSQALSYGYTF. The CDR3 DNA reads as TGTGCCAGCAGCCAAGCTCTGAGCTATGGCTACACCTTC.

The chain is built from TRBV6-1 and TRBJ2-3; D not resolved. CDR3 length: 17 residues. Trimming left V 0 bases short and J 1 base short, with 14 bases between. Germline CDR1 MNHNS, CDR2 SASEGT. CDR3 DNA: TGTGCCAGCAGTGAAGCTTTATCCGGCAAGGGCACAGATACGCAGTATTTT. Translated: CASSEALSGKGTDTQYF.

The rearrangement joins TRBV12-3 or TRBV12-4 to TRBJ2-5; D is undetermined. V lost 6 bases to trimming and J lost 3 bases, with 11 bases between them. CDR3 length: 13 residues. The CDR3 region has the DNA TGTGCCAGCAGCCCTGAGCTTGAAGAGACCCAGTACTTC. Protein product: CASSPELEETQYF.

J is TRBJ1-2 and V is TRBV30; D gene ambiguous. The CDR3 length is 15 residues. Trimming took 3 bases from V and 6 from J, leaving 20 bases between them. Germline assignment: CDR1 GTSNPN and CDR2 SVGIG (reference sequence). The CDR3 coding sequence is TGTGCCTGGAGCCTACCTCAGGCTCCCCGGGATGGCTACACCTTC. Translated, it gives CAWSLPQAPRDGYTF.

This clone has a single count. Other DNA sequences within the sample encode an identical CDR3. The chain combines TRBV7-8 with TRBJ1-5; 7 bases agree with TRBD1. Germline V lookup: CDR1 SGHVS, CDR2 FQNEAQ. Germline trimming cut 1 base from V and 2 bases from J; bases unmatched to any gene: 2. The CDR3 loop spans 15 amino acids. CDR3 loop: CASSLGTGGNQPQHF. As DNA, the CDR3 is TGTGCCAGCAGCTTAGGCACAGGGGGCAATCAGCCCCAGCATTTT.

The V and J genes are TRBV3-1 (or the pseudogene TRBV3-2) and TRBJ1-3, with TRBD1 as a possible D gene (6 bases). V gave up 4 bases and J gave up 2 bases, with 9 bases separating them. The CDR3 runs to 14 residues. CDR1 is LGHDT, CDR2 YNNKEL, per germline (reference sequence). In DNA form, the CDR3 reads TGTGCCAGCAGCCCACAGGGAACTGGAAACACCATATATTTT. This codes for CASSPQGTGNTIYF.

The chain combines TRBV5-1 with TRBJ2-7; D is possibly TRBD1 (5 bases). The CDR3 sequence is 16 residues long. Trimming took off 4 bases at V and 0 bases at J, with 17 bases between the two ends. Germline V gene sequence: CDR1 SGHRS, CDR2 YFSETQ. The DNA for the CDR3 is TGCGCCAGCAGCCCCTCCCAGGGCCTTAGCTCCTACGAGCAGTACTTC. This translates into CASSPSQGLSSYEQYF.

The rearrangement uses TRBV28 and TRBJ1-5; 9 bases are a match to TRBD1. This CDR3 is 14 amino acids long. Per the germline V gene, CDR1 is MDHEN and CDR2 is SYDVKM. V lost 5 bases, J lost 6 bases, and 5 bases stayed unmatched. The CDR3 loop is CASSPPGQGQPQHF. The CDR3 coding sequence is TGTGCCAGCAGTCCTCCGGGACAGGGTCAGCCCCAGCATTTT.

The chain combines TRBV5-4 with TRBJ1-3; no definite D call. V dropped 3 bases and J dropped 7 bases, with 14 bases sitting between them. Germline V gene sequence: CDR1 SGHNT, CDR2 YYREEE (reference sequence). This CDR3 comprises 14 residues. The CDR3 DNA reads TGTGCCAGCAGCTCGGAGGTAGGGCCGAACACCATATATTTT. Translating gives CASSSEVGPNTIYF.

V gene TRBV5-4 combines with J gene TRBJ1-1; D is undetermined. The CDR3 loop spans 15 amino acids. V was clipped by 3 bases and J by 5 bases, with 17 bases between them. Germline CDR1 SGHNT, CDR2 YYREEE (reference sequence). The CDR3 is CASSSAGKAATEAFF. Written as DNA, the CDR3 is TGTGCCAGCAGCTCGGCGGGGAAGGCGGCAACTGAAGCTTTCTTT.

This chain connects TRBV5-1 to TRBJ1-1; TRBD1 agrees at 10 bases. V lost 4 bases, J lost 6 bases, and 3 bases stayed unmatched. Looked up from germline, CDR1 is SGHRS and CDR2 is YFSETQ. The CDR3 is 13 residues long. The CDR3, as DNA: TGCGCCAGCAGCGCCGGGACAGGGGCTGAAGCTTTCTTT. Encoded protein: CASSAGTGAEAFF.

The CDR3 region has the DNA TGTGCCAGCAGTGACAGGATCAATCAGCCCCAGCATTTT. Translation: CASSDRINQPQHF. V and J are TRBV6-1 and TRBJ1-5; D remains ambiguous. The length of the CDR3 is 13 residues. Germline CDR1 reads MNHNS; CDR2 reads SASEGT. The V end was cut by 3 bases, the J end by 3 bases, with 6 bases between.